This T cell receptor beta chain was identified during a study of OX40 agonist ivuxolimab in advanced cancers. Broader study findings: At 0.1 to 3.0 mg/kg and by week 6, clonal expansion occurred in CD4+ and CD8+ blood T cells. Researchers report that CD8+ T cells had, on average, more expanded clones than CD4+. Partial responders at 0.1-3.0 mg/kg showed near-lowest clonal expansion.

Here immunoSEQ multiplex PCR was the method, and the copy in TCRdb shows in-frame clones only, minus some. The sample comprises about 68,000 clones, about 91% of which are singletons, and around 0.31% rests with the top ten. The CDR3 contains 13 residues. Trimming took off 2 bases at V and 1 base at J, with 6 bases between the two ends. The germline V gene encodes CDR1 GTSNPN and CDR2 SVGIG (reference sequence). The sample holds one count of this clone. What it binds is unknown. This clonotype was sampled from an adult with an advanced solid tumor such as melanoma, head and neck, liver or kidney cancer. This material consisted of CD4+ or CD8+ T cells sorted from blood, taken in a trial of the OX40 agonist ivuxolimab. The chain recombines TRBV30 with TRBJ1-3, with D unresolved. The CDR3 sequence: CAWSIGSGNTIYF. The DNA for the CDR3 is TGTGCCTGGAGTATAGGGTCTGGAAACACCATATATTTT.